This TCR beta chain was captured in a study of cytomegalovirus exposure and HLA in healthy donors. Study-level points and caveats: Rare sequences made up most TCRs, while some public TCRs were found in many donors. A likely sequencing artifact accounted for one observed cluster of highly shared sequence variants. Per published accounts, TCR beta sequences correctly predicted the HLA-A and HLA-B alleles of most subjects.

Of note for this clone: Its antigen remains unknown.

The CDR3 length is 14 residues. The V end was cut by 6 bases, the J end by 1 base, with 12 bases between. Germline V gene sequence: CDR1 MNHEY, CDR2 SMNVEV (reference sequence). While unrecorded immune exposures were likely, the donors were nominally healthy when sampled. The PCR made use of 60 Vbeta and 13 Jbeta primers. The method was immunoSEQ multiplex PCR; TCRdb's version includes in-frame clones alone and lacks a portion of them. The sample's table shows around 36,000 clones. What was sequenced was PBMCs. This TCR was sampled from a woman aged 25-40 years in good health and CMV-seropositive. V gene TRBV27 combines with J gene TRBJ1-1; TRBD1 is a possible D gene (6 bases). The CDR3, as DNA: TGTGCCAGCAGCCATGGACAGACGAACACTGAAGCTTTCTTT. Its translation: CASSHGQTNTEAFF.